This entry lists 16 T cell receptor beta chains sequenced from one sample in a study of CXCR3-negative and CXCR3-positive naive CD8 T cells. cDNA libraries for TRB were generated by 5' RACE incorporating UMI labels. TCRdb reanalyzed the 5' RACE reads, giving one entry per CDR3 protein sequence and no DNA. The table gives 92,000 or so distinct CDR3 sequences; the top ten clones make up less than 1.1% of it. Material for sequencing was naive CXCR3- CD8+ T cells from blood. Subset of the sample: CD45RO-CCR7+CD27+CD95- naive CD8+ T cells lacking CXCR3 (TNR3-). The receptors were gathered from a human donor in good health. Some clones in this sample may be carry-over from other donors' samples.

This chain connects TRBV29-1 to TRBJ2-7; TCRdb names TRBD1, which stays unverified in the absence of DNA. Per germline, CDR1 SQVTM and CDR2 ANQGSEA. The CDR3 is 14 amino acids. This CDR3 is CSVIGSTGGNEQYF.

This chain links TRBV5-1 with TRBJ2-3; TCRdb names TRBD2, which stays unverified in the absence of DNA. The germline CDR1 and CDR2 sequences are SGHRS and YFSETQ. CDR3 length: 15 amino acids. The CDR3 here is CASSLGGGSTDTQYF. The whole variable domain, filled in from reference TRBV5-1 and TRBJ2-3, reads KAGVTQTPRYLIKTRGQQVTLSCSPISGHRSVSWYQQTPGQGLQFLFEYFSETQRNKGNFPGRFSGRQFSNSRSEMNVSTLELGDSALYLCASSLGGGSTDTQYFGPGTRLTVL.

This sequence joins TRBV28 and TRBJ2-7; no DNA is available, so the TRBD1 call from TCRdb remains unchecked. This CDR3 has 17 residues. The germline CDR1 and CDR2 sequences are MDHEN and SYDVKM. The CDR3 reads CASRPFSQGSHFYEQYF.

The gene calls are TRBV20-1 and TRBJ2-7; there is no DNA to check the TCRdb D call of TRBD1. This CDR3 spans 12 amino acids. Germline CDR1 is DFQATT and CDR2 is SNEGSKA (reference sequence). CDR3: CSVGGESYEQYF.

The J gene is TRBJ2-5, the V gene TRBV29-1; TCRdb proposes TRBD2, but this gene call is untestable without DNA. CDR1 is SQVTM and CDR2 is ANQGSEA in the germline V gene. CDR3 length equals 16 residues. The CDR3 spells CSVVLAARGEEETQYF.

The chain joins TRBV5-1 to TRBJ2-7; the TRBD1 assignment by TCRdb is unverifiable without DNA. Per the germline V gene, CDR1 is SGHRS and CDR2 is YFSETQ. This CDR3 is 13 amino acids long. The CDR3 spells CASSFPPSYEQYF.

V usage is TRBV7-2 and J usage is TRBJ1-3. This CDR3 has 13 amino acids. In germline, CDR1 is SGHTA, CDR2 FQGNSA. CDR3: CASSYSPSNTIYF.

The V call is TRBV29-1, the J call TRBJ2-7; TCRdb's assignment of TRBD1 cannot be checked, as there is no DNA. CDR3 size: 12 residues. The germline V gene has CDR1 SQVTM and CDR2 ANQGSEA. The CDR3 is CSVGTRAYEQYF.

The rearrangement joins TRBV29-1 to TRBJ2-7. Germline loops: CDR1 SQVTM, CDR2 ANQGSEA. There are 12 residues in the CDR3. CDR3 sequence: CSVGGTSNEQYF.

The rearrangement uses TRBV6-5 and TRBJ2-1. This CDR3 region has 16 residues. Germline CDR1 and CDR2: MNHEY and SVGAGI. The CDR3: CASSYSWPTAYNEQFF.

The chain employs TRBV7-2 and TRBJ2-4; no DNA is available, so the TRBD1 call from TCRdb remains unchecked. The CDR3 extends over 13 amino acids. Germline loops: CDR1 SGHTA, CDR2 FQGNSA. The CDR3 sequence: CASRNRGYNIQYF.

This sequence joins TRBV5-5 and TRBJ2-3; there is no DNA to check the TCRdb D call of TRBD1. Germline V CDR1 and CDR2: SGHKS, YYEKEE (reference sequence). The CDR3 contains 20 residues. CDR3 amino acids: CASSWMTPGTSYDSTDTQYF.

This rearrangement joins TRBV7-9 to TRBJ1-5. There are 13 residues in the CDR3. Germline values: CDR1 SEHNR, CDR2 FQNEAQ (reference sequence). The CDR3 spells CASSLGLTQPQHF.

The V and J genes are TRBV12-3 or TRBV12-4 and TRBJ2-1; there is no DNA to check the TCRdb D call of TRBD2. The CDR3 contains 13 residues. CDR3 loop: CASSLIAGVEQFF.

CDR3 amino acids: CSAQTEYNEQFF. The chain combines TRBV29-1 with TRBJ2-1; absent DNA, TCRdb's TRBD1 call cannot be checked. This CDR3 contains 12 residues. The germline gives CDR1 SQVTM, CDR2 ANQGSEA.

The gene calls are TRBV12-3 or TRBV12-4 and TRBJ2-1; TCRdb's D call, TRBD2, is unchecked because there is no DNA. The CDR3 extends over 16 amino acids. The chain's CDR3 is CASRTSGGGFYNEQFF.